Described below is a single T cell receptor (beta chain) sequence and its context. Using immunoSEQ multiplex PCR, the repertoire was profiled, and TCRdb retains in-frame clones only, with some absent. Counted here are 2 million to 2.5 million clones, almost 96% occurring once; the ten biggest clones make up roughly 0.13%. This record belongs to a study of shared clonotypes between healthy human individuals. About the research overall: Donors had three CD4 naive, three CD4 memory, two CD8 naive and one CD8 memory plate apiece.

Germline V lookup: CDR1 MNHNY, CDR2 SVGAGI (reference sequence). V shed 6 bases and J 2 bases; nucleotides not matched to a gene: 9. The CDR3 has 15 amino acids. The receptor's source is a man aged 18 to 29 in good health. This chain joins TRBV6-6 and TRBJ1-1, with 7 positions matching TRBD1. Sequenced material: naive CD4+ T cells sorted from blood. Subset described: CD45RA+ positively selected. CDR3 bases: TGTGCCAGCAGCCTAAAGACAGGGACTAACACTGAAGCTTTCTTT. Its translation: CASSLKTGTNTEAFF.